These 22 T cell receptor beta chains originate from one sample sequenced in a study of molecular identifiers for immune sequencing clone quantification. TCRdb re-derived calls from the PCR reads in MiXCR, one entry per CDR3 protein. The sample lists over 85,000 distinct CDR3 sequences, 21% occurring once. The specimen sequenced was naive CD8+ T cells from blood, with Jurkat cell RNA spiked in. The sample's subset: FACS-sorted CD8+CD4-CCR7+CD45RA+ naive T cells. These receptors all come from a human donor in good health. Some libraries in this study had Jurkat cell RNA spiked in.

This clonotype has a count of ten or more. J is TRBJ2-5 and V is TRBV6-2 or TRBV6-3; D might be TRBD1 (5 bases). The V end lost 5 bases, the J end lost 1 base, and 17 bases lay between the germline ends. CDR3 length: 16 residues. Per germline, CDR1 MNHEY and CDR2 SVGEGT. The CDR3 loop is CASSPKDRGLQETQYF. The CDR3 DNA follows: TGTGCCAGCAGTCCTAAAGACAGAGGCCTCCAAGAGACCCAGTACTTC.

This clonotype was seen a few times. The chain employs TRBV12-3 or TRBV12-4 and TRBJ1-1, with D possibly matching TRBD1 (5 bases). This CDR3 has 14 residues. Trimming stripped 8 bases from V and 6 bases from J, with 19 bases between. The CDR3 sequence is CASPPRGRSAEAFF. For the CDR3, the DNA is TGTGCCAGCCCACCTAGGGGTCGAAGCGCTGAAGCTTTCTTT.

This clonotype was found many times. This chain links TRBV11-2 with TRBJ2-5; D is unclear. In germline, CDR1 is SGHAT, CDR2 FQNNGV. The CDR3 length is 15 residues. The V gene lost 5 bases and the J gene lost 2 bases, with 15 bases spanning the gap. The CDR3 bases are TGTGCCAGCAGCCCTGAAGGCTATTTACAAGAGACCCAGTACTTC. As protein: CASSPEGYLQETQYF.

Regarding this clonotype: With a much larger clone just one base away, this may be a read error. The rearrangement links TRBV4-3 to TRBJ2-7, with D possibly matching TRBD2 (7 bases). This CDR3 is built from 14 residues. The germline V gene has CDR1 LGHNA and CDR2 YSLEER. For the CDR3, the DNA is TGCGCCAACAGCCAAGAGAGGGGGGGCTACGAGCAGTACTTC. Translation: CANSQERGGYEQYF.

The sample holds many counts of this clonotype. This sequence joins TRBV7-6 and TRBJ2-3, with TRBD2 identical over 8 bases. Per germline, CDR1 SGHVS and CDR2 FNYEAQ. V lost 2 bases and J lost 4; bases outside the gene matches: 5. This CDR3 is built from 15 residues. CDR3 loop: CASSLYGGAADTQYF. The CDR3 DNA follows: TGTGCCAGCAGCTTATACGGGGGGGCTGCAGATACGCAGTATTTT.

This clonotype was recorded many times. The V gene is TRBV5-6, the J gene TRBJ2-5, with D perhaps matching TRBD1 (7 bases). Trimming left V 3 bases short and J 4 bases short, with 22 bases between. The CDR3 has 17 residues. Looked up from germline, CDR1 is SGHDT and CDR2 is YYEEEE. For the CDR3, the DNA is TGTGCCAGCAGCTCTCCTATGGCGACAGGGAGGAGAGAGACCCAGTACTTC. Translating it yields CASSSPMATGRRETQYF. Full variable domain (outside the CDR3, taken from reference TRBV5-6 and TRBJ2-5): DAGVTQSPTHLIKTRGQQVTLRCSPKSGHDTVSWYQQALGQGPQFIFQYYEEEERQRGNFPDRFSGHQFPNYSSELNVNALLLGDSALYLCASSSPMATGRRETQYFGPGTRLLVL.

As concerns this clonotype: Being one base from a much bigger clone, this may be a read error. V and J are TRBV6-5 and TRBJ1-4; TRBD1 matches at 8 bases. Germline V gene lookup returns CDR1 MNHEY and CDR2 SVGAGI. Losses at the gene ends were 2 bases for V and 4 bases for J; bases not matched to a gene: 6. CDR3 length: 16 amino acids. This chain's CDR3 is CASSYPGTGNNEKLFF. The CDR3 nucleotides read TGTGCCAGCAGTTACCCTGGGACAGGAAATAATGAAAAACTGTTTTTT.

This clonotype was observed many times. The genes are TRBV4-2 and TRBJ2-7; TRBD2 aligns across 9 bases. CDR3 length: 16 amino acids. The V gene end was trimmed by 3 bases and the J gene end by 2 bases; junction bases not matched to a gene: 8. The V gene's germline CDR1 is LGHNA and CDR2 YNFKEQ. The CDR3 nucleotides are TGTGCCAGCAGCCATAGCGGACTAGCGCAGGCCTACGAGCAGTACTTC. Translating gives CASSHSGLAQAYEQYF.

This chain joins TRBV10-1 and TRBJ1-5, with D possibly being TRBD1 (6 bases). The V and J ends lost 4 bases and 0 bases respectively, with 16 bases between them. Looked up from germline, CDR1 is WNHNN and CDR2 is SYGVQD (reference sequence). The CDR3 is 17 residues long. The CDR3 sequence: CASSGAGAVRSNQPQHF. The CDR3 DNA reads as TGCGCCAGCAGTGGGGCAGGGGCCGTACGTAGCAATCAGCCCCAGCATTTT.

This clonotype was seen ten or more times. The gene calls are TRBV28 and TRBJ2-7; 7 positions agree with TRBD2. CDR1 and CDR2 (germline): MDHEN, SYDVKM. The CDR3 totals 14 residues. Trimming at V came to 5 bases and at J to 3 bases, leaving 7 bases not matched to a gene. The CDR3 nucleotides read TGTGCCAGCAGTCGGCTAGCGGAGTTCTACGAGCAGTACTTC. Its protein product is CASSRLAEFYEQYF.

In its sample, this clonotype was seen many times. The V call is TRBV30, the J call TRBJ1-1; no clear D gene. This CDR3 has 13 amino acids. Germline V gene lookup returns CDR1 GTSNPN and CDR2 SVGIG (reference sequence). Trimming cost V 0 bases and J 4 bases, with 9 bases left between them. CDR3 nucleotide sequence: TGTGCCTGGAGTGTAGCAAGAAGCACTGAAGCTTTCTTT. Amino acids: CAWSVARSTEAFF. Looking up the rest from reference TRBV30 and TRBJ1-1 gives the full variable domain: SQTIHQWPATLVQPVGSPLSLECTVEGTSNPNLYWYRQAAGRGLQLLFYSVGIGQISSEVPQNLSASRPQDRQFILSSKKLLLSDSGFYLCAWSVARSTEAFFGQGTRLTVV.

The J gene is TRBJ2-1, the V gene TRBV28; 8 bases line up with TRBD1. This CDR3 has 16 amino acids. J gave up 2 bases and V 4 bases, and 7 bases lay outside the gene matches. CDR1 and CDR2 (germline): MDHEN, SYDVKM. The CDR3 nucleotides are TGTGCCAGCAGTTCAGGACAGGGCAGGGCCTACAATGAGCAGTTCTTC. This encodes CASSSGQGRAYNEQFF.

This clonotype showed up just a few times. A much larger clone lies a single base off, so this may be a read error. The V call is TRBV11-2, the J call TRBJ2-3, with 9 bases fitting TRBD2. The CDR3 covers 16 residues. The germline CDR1 and CDR2 sequences are SGHAT and FQNNGV. The CDR3 DNA reads TGTACCAGCAGCTTATACGGGCTAGCGGGAACAGATACGCAGTATTTT. It codes for CTSSLYGLAGTDTQYF.

The table lists this clonotype with many counts. The genes are TRBV6-5 and TRBJ2-3; D possibly corresponds to TRBD2 (7 bases). The germline gives CDR1 MNHEY, CDR2 SVGAGI. This CDR3 is built from 17 residues. The V end lost 0 bases, the J end lost 3 bases, and 16 bases lay between the germline ends. CDR3 DNA: TGTGCCAGCAGTTACTCGATTGGGGGGGGGCCGACAGATACGCAGTATTTT. As protein: CASSYSIGGGPTDTQYF.

In its sample, this clonotype was seen many times. The rearrangement uses TRBV4-3 and TRBJ1-5; maybe TRBD1 (5 bases). The germline gives CDR1 LGHNA, CDR2 YSLEER. The V end lost 1 base, the J end lost 4 bases, and 17 bases lay between the germline ends. This CDR3 is 17 amino acids long. The CDR3 sequence is CASSQVSYGAFNQPQHF. As DNA, the CDR3 is TGCGCCAGCAGCCAAGTTTCATACGGGGCCTTTAATCAGCCCCAGCATTTT.

This clonotype was found many times. The V and J genes are TRBV12-3 or TRBV12-4 and TRBJ2-5; D gene unclear. The CDR3 sequence is 12 residues long. V lost 2 bases to trimming and J lost 9 bases, with 10 bases between them. CDR3 loop: CASSLSREAQYF. The CDR3 bases are TGTGCCAGCAGTTTATCCCGTGAGGCCCAGTACTTC.

This clonotype was counted a few times. This chain uses TRBV20-1 with TRBJ2-7, with a tentative D call TRBD1 (5 bases). V shed 7 bases and J shed 0 bases, with 7 bases lying between them. The CDR3 has 11 residues. Germline V gene lookup returns CDR1 DFQATT and CDR2 SNEGSKA (reference sequence). The DNA of the CDR3 is TGCAGTGTCAGGGACTCCTACGAGCAGTACTTC. Its protein is CSVRDSYEQYF.

This clonotype was recorded many times. This chain joins TRBV7-9 and TRBJ2-7, with D unclear. Deletions cut 3 bases from V and 2 bases from J, with 8 bases between. The CDR3 is made up of 13 amino acids. Per germline, CDR1 SEHNR and CDR2 FQNEAQ (reference sequence). CDR3 coding DNA: TGTGCCAGCAGCTTCACATCCACCTACGAGCAGTACTTC. It translates to CASSFTSTYEQYF. The variable domain in full, completed from reference TRBV7-9 and TRBJ2-7, reads DTGVSQNPRHKITKRGQNVTFRCDPISEHNRLYWYRQTLGQGPEFLTYFQNEAQLEKSRLLSDRFSAERPKGSFSTLEIQRTEQGDSAMYLCASSFTSTYEQYFGPGTRLTVT.

This clonotype appeared many times. The V and J genes are TRBV7-3 and TRBJ2-3; 7 bases fit TRBD2. The CDR3 spans 16 residues. Trimming cost V 1 base and J 4 bases; bases outside gene matches: 8. Per germline, CDR1 SGHTA and CDR2 FQGTGA. CDR3 region: CASSLSGAGVPDTQYF. The CDR3 DNA sequence: TGTGCCAGCAGCTTAAGTGGTGCGGGAGTCCCAGATACGCAGTATTTT.

This clonotype was seen a few times. This chain uses TRBV6-1 with TRBJ2-7, with 12 nucleotides matching TRBD2. V was clipped by 5 bases and J by 6 bases; unmatched bases: 8. CDR1 MNHNS and CDR2 SASEGT come from the germline V gene. This CDR3 spans 15 amino acids. CDR3 residues: CASSTRLAGELEQYF. The CDR3 nucleotides read TGTGCCAGCAGTACCCGACTAGCGGGAGAACTCGAGCAGTACTTC.

V gene TRBV11-2 combines with J gene TRBJ2-1, with D maybe TRBD2 (5 bases). This CDR3 is built from 16 residues. The V gene lost 5 bases and the J gene lost 5 bases, with 19 bases spanning the gap. The germline CDR1 and CDR2 sequences are SGHAT and FQNNGV. The CDR3: CASSQPLRLADNEQFF. Here the CDR3 DNA reads TGTGCCAGCAGCCAACCCCTGAGGCTAGCTGACAATGAGCAGTTCTTC. The full variable domain, its missing parts supplied by reference TRBV11-2 and TRBJ2-1, is EAGVAQSPRYKIIEKRQSVAFWCNPISGHATLYWYQQILGQGPKLLIQFQNNGVVDDSQLPKDRFSAERLKGVDSTLKIQPAKLEDSAVYLCASSQPLRLADNEQFFGPGTRLTVL.

The chain uses TRBV19 and TRBJ1-1; D unclear. Germline V CDR1 and CDR2: LNHDA, SQIVND (reference sequence). CDR3 size: 14 residues. V gave up 3 bases and J gave up 7 bases, with 15 bases separating them. The CDR3 loop is CASSIVAGLDEAFF. The CDR3 coding sequence is TGTGCCAGTAGTATCGTGGCCGGCCTCGATGAAGCTTTCTTT.